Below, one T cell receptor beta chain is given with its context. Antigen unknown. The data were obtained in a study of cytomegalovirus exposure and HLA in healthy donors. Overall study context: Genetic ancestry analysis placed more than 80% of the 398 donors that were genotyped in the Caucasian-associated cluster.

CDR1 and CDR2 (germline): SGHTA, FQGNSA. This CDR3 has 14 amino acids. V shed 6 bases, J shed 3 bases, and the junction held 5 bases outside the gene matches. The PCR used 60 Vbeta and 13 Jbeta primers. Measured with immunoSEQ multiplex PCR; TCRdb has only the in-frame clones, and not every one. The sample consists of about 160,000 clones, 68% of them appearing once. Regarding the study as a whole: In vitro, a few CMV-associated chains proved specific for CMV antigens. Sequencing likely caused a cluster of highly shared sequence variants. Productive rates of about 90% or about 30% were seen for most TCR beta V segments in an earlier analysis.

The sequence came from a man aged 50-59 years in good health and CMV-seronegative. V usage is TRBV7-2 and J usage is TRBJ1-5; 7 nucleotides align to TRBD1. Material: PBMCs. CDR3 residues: CASRPGQANQPQHF. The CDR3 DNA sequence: TGTGCCAGCAGACCAGGACAGGCCAATCAGCCCCAGCATTTT.